The present TCR beta chain was sequenced within a study of cytomegalovirus exposure and HLA in healthy donors (dated by TCRdb to the late 2010s). Some background on the complete study: In an earlier analysis of fewer than 750 of the donors, about 270 Gb of sequence data and just under 120 million unique TCR beta sequences from about 190 million T cells were reported. Roughly 290 gigabases of sequencing data and 70 million to 100 million unique TCR sequences made up an early release that covered several hundred HLA-typed donors. Of the roughly 400 genotyped donors, 80% to 90% were placed in the genetic ancestry cluster associated with self-reported Caucasian donors. The study aimed to test whether signatures of past pathogen exposure could be identified by cataloging public T cell receptors. The T cell repertoires of several hundred subjects were profiled by immunosequencing and related to cytomegalovirus serostatus. A separate validation cohort of roughly 130 different subjects was used in addition to the roughly 620-subject first cohort. To predict cytomegalovirus infection status, the study brought together high-throughput TCR immunosequencing, statistical association of individual TCRs with disease status, and machine learning. A later analysis re-analyzed previously published TCR beta repertoires from 660 or so donors and added high-resolution HLA genotyping to study TCR occurrence patterns. In the later analysis, no new phenotypic data were used to find candidate immune exposures; instead, reliance was placed on TCR beta sequences and their occurrence across donors. An earlier analysis of fewer than 700 of the donors applied high-throughput TCR beta sequencing to assess whether each TCR beta V gene segment acted as functional or pseudogenic. Donor age, sex, ethnicity and CMV serostatus were collected together with the repertoire data. In a later genetic analysis, genome-wide SNP genotypes for about 65% of the roughly 700 donors were used, and that subset was treated as a discovery cohort. Every repertoire in the discovery cohort had been generated on one and the same sequencing platform. HLA typing covered class I and class II loci at four-digit resolution. The number of donors typed differed by locus, with about 629-630 for A, B, C, DRB1 and DQB1, around 560 for DQA1, over 600 for DPA1, and some 470 for DPB1. Roughly five DR-DQ haplotypes were handled as single units for association and clustering because linkage in the cohort was strong. On average, approximately 250,000 unique TCR beta nucleotide sequences were sequenced per donor among a few hundred genotyped donors of the cohort, with around 19% of those sequences being non-productive.

The method behind the library was the immunoSEQ multiplex PCR assay. For the multiplex PCR, a mixture combining 60 forward primers for TCR Vbeta segments and 13 reverse primers for TCR Jbeta segments was used. Amplification of the CDR3 region of rearranged TCR beta genes was performed with a multiplex PCR assay on genomic DNA. Amplified TCR beta libraries were sequenced as 87-base-pair reads on the Illumina HiSeq System. The authors processed their data as follows. Across the roughly 600 repertoires, a later analysis counted some 80 million unique TCR beta chains, around 11 million of which were shared by at least two donors. Raw reads were error-corrected and collapsed into unique sequences with a nearest-neighbor algorithm that merged closely related sequences to remove PCR and sequencing errors. To assign V, D and J gene segments, CDR3 sequences were aligned to IMGT reference sequences. Each retained sequence needed at least a six-nucleotide match to both a V gene segment and a J gene segment. Rearrangements were classified as productive when the CDR3 lacked stop codons and remained in frame with V and J, and all other rearrangements were classified as non-productive. Following IMGT convention, CDR3 was defined as the stretch from the second conserved V-encoded cysteine up to the conserved J-encoded phenylalanine. The earlier analysis of about 590 of the donors excluded sequences that lacked an unambiguous match to a single V gene segment. In an earlier analysis of approximately 560 of the donors, a V segment was called functional when productive rearrangements were above 56.7%, and segregating when the standard deviation between donors exceeded 5%. A statistical classification framework was developed to diagnose cytomegalovirus status using the catalog of TCR beta chain sequences. In a later analysis, V and J genes were assigned by comparing TCR nucleotide sequences against IMGT/GENE-DB human TR gene sequences. A later analysis assigned CDR3 sequences and most-parsimonious VDJ recombination scenarios with the TCRdist pipeline. In a later analysis, each TCR beta chain was defined by its CDR3 amino acid sequence together with its V-gene family, and reads lacking a unique V-gene family were excluded. A later analysis removed nearly 600 highly shared, low-generation-probability nucleotide sequences to deal with suspected cross-contamination and a sequencing artifact. In a later analysis, a clonal expansion index was calculated for each public chain from normalized within-repertoire ranks of inferred template counts. A later analysis computed generation probabilities with a VDJ recombination model fitted to out-of-frame rearrangements, and checked the results against IGoR. Hypergeometric tests were used in a later analysis to score TCR-TCR, TCR-HLA and TCR-CMV co-occurrence, with a repertoire-size bias correction applied to the TCR pairs. In a later analysis, false discovery rates were estimated by permuting HLA or CMV assignments 20 times. A later analysis grouped co-occurring TCRs with DBSCAN, adding TCRdist sequence similarity when clustering within HLA-allele-positive subsets. Repertoires with fewer than 30,000 or more than 120,000 public chains, plus five repertoires with anomalous nucleotide sharing, were excluded from co-occurrence clustering. This immuneACCESS table, as held by TCRdb, lists in-frame sequences with V and J called but not all clones. Of the missing ones, under half trace to an unresolved V gene in checked studies; the others have no known cause. V and J calls and clone size follow that table, whereas D and trimming were derived from the DNA. The sample table gives approximately 38,000 clones. 1% to 1.5% of the sample lies in the top ten.

The cohort consisted of 600 or so healthy bone marrow donors. At the time of sampling, all cohort members were nominally healthy, though unrecorded immune exposures were likely present. The donor tested CMV seronegative and was one of the 352 seronegative cohort members. Every donor gave a peripheral blood sample, and the peripheral blood mononuclear cells from that sample were used for TCR beta sequencing. Genomic DNA extraction from the blood cell samples was performed with the Qiagen DNeasy Blood Extraction Kit. In regard to this clone: Its specific antigen is unknown.

On the study overall, not on this receptor specifically: The only immune exposure information available for the cohort was CMV serostatus. When HLA alleles, especially DR and DQ, strongly co-occurred, TCR associations were difficult to assign to individual alleles. In vitro tests confirmed that three of the cytomegalovirus-associated TCR beta chains recognize cytomegalovirus antigens. Correlated functional status among segregating V segments might be attributable to linkage disequilibrium, but an unknown experimental factor could not be ruled out. An association between a missense DCLRE1C variant and V-gene and J-gene trimming of TCR beta chains was found in a later genetic analysis and replicated in an independent cohort. A later analysis found that most CMV-associated TCR beta chains appeared HLA-restricted, with HLA associations seemingly driven largely by CMV exposure. It was suggested by the authors that the approach could potentially be generalized to other disease states and immunological phenotypes. Because the 87-base-pair reads could not distinguish some IMGT-functional V segments, including TRBV6-2 and TRBV6-3, those segments were excluded. A cluster of highly shared sequence variants was judged likely to be a technical artifact of the sequencing pipeline. The presence/absence analyses assumed that sequencing depth was roughly uniform across donors, and that assumption may not be true. In an earlier analysis of about 540 of the donors, most TCR beta V segments were observed in productive rearrangements about 87% or about 30% of the time, broadly matching IMGT annotations. The study listed 164 TCR beta chains as associated with cytomegalovirus. According to a later genetic analysis, donors in an Asian-associated ancestry cluster had fewer N-insertions in productive TCRs than the roughly 660-donor mean. Because some donors lacked HLA typing at each locus, the association tests relied only on the typed subset. About 15 rarely observed V segments, including chromosome 9 orphons, were excluded from the earlier analysis of 550 to 700 of the donors because counts were too low. The cohort was sequenced for TCR beta chains only, and without alpha or paired-chain data the features that could be detected were limited. A further reported finding was that TCR beta sequences accurately predicted the HLA-A and HLA-B alleles for most subjects in the first cohort. In a later analysis, HLA-associated TCR beta chains showed more clonal expansion and lower generation probabilities than non-associated chains that were equally common. Specific HLA alleles were associated with roughly 16,000 TCR beta sequences at a false discovery rate of 0.05 in a later analysis. In a later analysis, the rate of TCR association differed among HLA loci, with DRB1 alleles having the most associated TCRs and HLA-C alleles having the fewest. Several of the top co-occurrence clusters appeared to be linked to parvovirus B19, influenza, CMV and Epstein-Barr virus, according to a later analysis. While some public TCRs were present in many individuals, most TCR sequences turned up only very rarely across donors. The classifier was reported to diagnose cytomegalovirus status with high specificity and sensitivity in both the original and validation cohorts.

The cysteine opens and the phenylalanine closes a CDR3 of 14 amino acids. Only the CDR3 part of the read is kept: 42 bases, read in frame from the first base. Looking up the germline V gene yields CDR1 SGHRS and CDR2 YFSETQ. V has 5 bases trimmed and J has 4 bases trimmed; junction bases matching no gene number 7. The rearrangement joined TRBV5-1 to TRBJ1-1; 8 middle bases align to TRBD1. Sequencing was performed on PBMCs. The sequence came from a man aged 25-45 years in good health and CMV-seronegative. The CDR3 region: CASRTGDRGTEAFF. Read as DNA, the sequence is TGCGCCAGCAGGACAGGGGATAGGGGCACTGAAGCTTTCTTT. The variable domain in full, with residues beyond the CDR3 obtained from the reference TRBV5-1 and TRBJ1-1 genes, is KAGVTQTPRYLIKTRGQQVTLSCSPISGHRSVSWYQQTPGQGLQFLFEYFSETQRNKGNFPGRFSGRQFSNSRSEMNVSTLELGDSALYLCASRTGDRGTEAFFGQGTRLTVV.